In this sample, the clone carrying this T cell receptor beta chain turned up a few times. This specimen comes from a study of blood T cell repertoires in COVID-19. TCRdb keeps only in-frame clones here, not all; method: immunoSEQ multiplex PCR. The sample yields under 300,000 clones, roughly 83% seen once. This TCR was recovered from a human donor with COVID-19, enrolled during active disease. The donor label of this sample is uncertain. The sequenced sample consisted of peripheral blood.

The CDR3 DNA reads TGTGCCAGCAGCACCGGACAGGGAGGGACCTATGGCTACACCTTC. Its protein is CASSTGQGGTYGYTF. This chain connects TRBV7-9 to TRBJ1-2; TRBD1 matches 8 bases. V was pared by 5 bases and J by 4 bases, with 9 bases of the junction left unmatched. This CDR3 has 15 residues. CDR1 and CDR2 (germline): SEHNR, FQNEAQ (reference sequence). The variable domain in full, completed from reference TRBV7-9 and TRBJ1-2, reads DTGVSQNPRHKITKRGQNVTFRCDPISEHNRLYWYRQTLGQGPEFLTYFQNEAQLEKSRLLSDRFSAERPKGSFSTLEIQRTEQGDSAMYLCASSTGQGGTYGYTFGSGTRLTVV.